The 8 T cell receptor beta chains below were found in one sample sequenced in a study of breast tumors, draining lymph nodes, adjacent tissues. Axillary draining lymph nodes of breast cancer patients supplied the node samples. MiXCR, applied by TCRdb to the multiplex PCR reads, yields one record per CDR3 protein. The repertoire holds about 130,000 distinct CDR3 sequences, 21% seen once, with roughly 2.2% in the top ten. Material for sequencing was axillary lymph node tissue. These receptor sequences come from a female donor with breast cancer. Some clones in this sample may be carry-over from other donors' samples.

This clonotype was observed a few times. A much larger clone lies a single base off, so this may be a read error. This rearrangement joins TRBV20-1 to TRBJ1-6; D uncertain. Germline CDR1 is DFQATT and CDR2 is SNEGSKA (reference sequence). This CDR3 contains 14 residues. The CDR3 DNA follows: TGCAGTGCAACACTAGGCTCCTGTAATTCACCCCTCCACTTT. The encoded protein is CSATLGSCNSPLHF.

This clonotype was observed a handful of times. This chain joins TRBV6-6 and TRBJ2-1, with D perhaps matching TRBD2 (5 bases). CDR1 is MNHNY, CDR2 SVGAGI, per germline (reference sequence). The CDR3 runs to 14 residues. Trimming removed 4 bases at V and 2 bases at J, with 9 bases between. The CDR3 sequence: CASSCDGAYNEQFF. The DNA of the CDR3 is TGTGCCAGCAGTTGCGACGGGGCCTACAATGAGCAGTTCTTC.

As concerns this clonotype: One end of the junction fails to match germline, which may point to a read error. The chain recombines TRBV7-2 with TRBJ1-1; 9 bases line up with TRBD1. Per germline, CDR1 SGHTA and CDR2 FQGNSA. The CDR3 is 14 residues long. This CDR3 reads CAISLGTGLAEAFF. DNA of the CDR3: TGTGCCATCAGCTTGGGGACAGGGTTGGCTGAAGCTTTCTTT.

This clonotype was recorded at least ten times. This chain links TRBV2 with TRBJ2-7; 8 nucleotides agree with TRBD2. Germline V gene sequence: CDR1 SNHLY, CDR2 FYNNEI. The junction had 4 bases not matched to a gene; V was cut back by 2 bases and J by 4 bases. This CDR3 is built from 14 residues. For the CDR3, the DNA is TGTGCCAGCAGTGAAAGACCGGGGGGGTACGAGCAGTACTTC. Amino acid sequence: CASSERPGGYEQYF.

This clonotype was seen many times. The chain employs TRBV20-1 and TRBJ2-5; D unclear. V lost 4 bases to trimming and J lost 4 bases, with 7 bases between them. The germline gives CDR1 DFQATT, CDR2 SNEGSKA (reference sequence). CDR3 length: 11 amino acids. The CDR3 loop reads CSAKGGETQYF. CDR3 DNA sequence: TGCAGTGCTAAAGGTGGAGAGACCCAGTACTTC.

Many counts were recorded for this clonotype. This sequence joins TRBV2 and TRBJ2-1, with 9 bases aligning to TRBD2. CDR1 SNHLY and CDR2 FYNNEI come from the germline V gene. CDR3 length equals 16 residues. Trimming at V came to 4 bases and at J to 6 bases, leaving 10 bases not matched to a gene. The DNA for the CDR3 is TGTGCCAGCAGTGTGGGGGGACTAGCAGGGCTCAATGAGCAGTTCTTC. Its protein is CASSVGGLAGLNEQFF.

This clonotype was recorded at least ten times. V usage is TRBV18 and J usage is TRBJ1-4; D uncertain. The germline V gene has CDR1 KGHSH and CDR2 LQKENI. The V gene lost 4 bases and the J gene lost 8 bases, with 5 bases spanning the gap. The CDR3 consists of 11 residues. The CDR3 sequence: CASSRGEKLFF. In DNA form, the CDR3 reads TGTGCCAGCTCACGTGGCGAAAAACTGTTTTTT.

This clonotype was observed many times. This chain joins TRBV19 and TRBJ2-1; 16 positions match TRBD2. Germline CDR1 reads LNHDA; CDR2 reads SQIVND (reference sequence). The CDR3 sequence is 17 residues long. After removal of 4 bases from V and 7 bases from J, the junction contained 7 bases not matched to a gene. CDR3 amino acids: CASSKGLAGGLGNEQFF. The DNA of the CDR3 is TGTGCCAGTAGTAAGGGACTAGCGGGAGGGCTGGGGAATGAGCAGTTCTTC.